The 32 T cell receptor beta chains below come from one sample, sequenced in a study of T cells in Graves' hyperthyroidism and ophthalmopathy. The CDR3 regions of TCR beta were amplified from RNA transcripts. RT-PCR in the first round (using the HTBI primer set) targeted the TCR CDR3. TCRdb independently ran MiXCR on the multiplex PCR reads; one entry per CDR3 protein. The sample yields around 380,000 distinct CDR3 sequences, less than 15% seen once. Material for sequencing was blood. The receptors were gathered from a man aged 30-40 years with Graves' hyperthyroidism that later progressed to Graves' ophthalmopathy.

This rearrangement joins TRBV9 to TRBJ2-3, with D perhaps given as TRBD1 or TRBD2 (5 bases each). Germline V gene data show CDR1 as SGDLS and CDR2 as YYNGEE. With 4 bases removed from V and 0 bases from J, the gap between germline ends came to 12 bases. The CDR3 covers 15 residues. Written as DNA, the CDR3 is TGTGCCAGCAGCCCACGTGAGGGGAGCACAGATACGCAGTATTTT. Translating gives CASSPREGSTDTQYF. Supplemented by reference TRBV9 and TRBJ2-3, the full variable domain reads DSGVTQTPKHLITATGQRVTLRCSPRSGDLSVYWYQQSLDQGLQFLIQYYNGEERAKGNILERFSAQQFPDLHSELNLSSLELGDSALYFCASSPREGSTDTQYFGPGTRLTVL.

Ten or more counts support this clonotype. V usage is TRBV7-9 and J usage is TRBJ1-2; TRBD1 aligns across 7 bases. This CDR3 spans 16 amino acids. Germline V lookup: CDR1 SEHNR, CDR2 FQNEAQ (reference sequence). The V gene end was trimmed by 2 bases and the J gene end by 5 bases; junction bases not matched to a gene: 11. The CDR3 loop reads CASSLPDRAAYYGYTF. In DNA, the CDR3 is TGTGCCAGCAGCTTACCCGACAGGGCCGCCTATTATGGCTACACCTTC.

J is TRBJ1-6 and V is TRBV19; D unclear. V lost 2 bases and J lost 9, with 11 bases in between. CDR1 and CDR2 (germline): LNHDA, SQIVND (reference sequence). This CDR3 is 14 amino acids long. Here the CDR3 reads CASSITDGISPLHF. As DNA, the CDR3 is TGTGCCAGTAGTATAACGGACGGGATTTCACCCCTCCACTTT.

The rearrangement links TRBV7-9 to TRBJ2-2, with 7 bases matching TRBD1. The CDR3 covers 14 residues. The germline V gene encodes CDR1 SEHNR and CDR2 FQNEAQ (reference sequence). V was clipped by 1 base and J by 5 bases; unmatched bases: 1. CDR3 in DNA: TGTGCCAGCAGCTTAGGGGACAGAACCGGGGAGCTGTTTTTT. This translates into CASSLGDRTGELFF.

This chain joins TRBV5-1 and TRBJ2-1; a possible D gene is TRBD2 (6 bases). The CDR3 runs 16 residues. Germline CDR1 is SGHRS and CDR2 is YFSETQ. V was pared by 0 bases and J by 3 bases, with 13 bases between. The CDR3 here is CASSLGWPSDYNEQFF. In DNA form, the CDR3 reads TGCGCCAGCAGCTTGGGATGGCCTAGCGACTACAATGAGCAGTTCTTC.

This clonotype was counted many times. This chain links TRBV9 with TRBJ2-7, with a possible D match to TRBD2 (7 bases). Trimming removed 0 bases from V and 5 bases from J, with 9 bases in between. The CDR3 is 13 amino acids. The germline V gene has CDR1 SGDLS and CDR2 YYNGEE. DNA of the CDR3: TGTGCCAGCAGCGTAGCGGGGGGCAACGAGCAGTACTTC. As protein: CASSVAGGNEQYF.

This clonotype was seen a handful of times. CDR3 amino acids: CASSFATVIEQFF. In nucleotides, the CDR3 is TGTGCCAGCAGTTTCGCGACTGTCATAGAGCAGTTCTTC. The J gene is TRBJ2-1, the V gene TRBV12-3 or TRBV12-4; D not certain. The V and J ends lost 3 bases and 10 bases respectively, with 13 bases between them. The CDR3 is made up of 13 amino acids.

This clonotype was counted many times. This chain connects TRBV5-1 to TRBJ1-1; 8 bases are shared with TRBD1. V lost 0 bases to trimming and J lost 1 base; unmatched junction nucleotides: 5. Germline V CDR1 and CDR2: SGHRS, YFSETQ. The CDR3 covers 16 residues. CDR3 residues: CASSLGGTGANTEAFF. The CDR3, as DNA: TGCGCCAGCAGCTTGGGGGGGACAGGAGCGAACACTGAAGCTTTCTTT. The full variable domain, its missing parts supplied by reference TRBV5-1 and TRBJ1-1, is KAGVTQTPRYLIKTRGQQVTLSCSPISGHRSVSWYQQTPGQGLQFLFEYFSETQRNKGNFPGRFSGRQFSNSRSEMNVSTLELGDSALYLCASSLGGTGANTEAFFGQGTRLTVV.

V is TRBV12-3 or TRBV12-4 and J is TRBJ1-6; 7 bases are a match to TRBD1. CDR3 length equals 16 residues. V lost 5 bases to trimming and J lost 9 bases; unmatched junction nucleotides: 13. CDR3 loop: CASSLPDLGGFSPLHF. In DNA form, the CDR3 reads TGTGCCAGCAGTCTTCCCGATTTAGGGGGCTTTTCACCCCTCCACTTT.

In its sample, this clonotype was seen many times. The chain has TRBV12-3 or TRBV12-4 and TRBJ1-2; D is undetermined. The CDR3 spans 15 residues. V lost 5 bases and J 0 bases, leaving 13 bases between the germline ends. CDR3 loop: CASSGIWRANYGYTF. DNA of the CDR3: TGTGCCAGCAGTGGCATATGGAGAGCTAACTATGGCTACACCTTC.

This clonotype was seen at least ten times. The rearrangement uses TRBV2 and TRBJ2-1; TRBD2 matches at 11 bases. CDR1 SNHLY and CDR2 FYNNEI come from the germline V gene. After removal of 2 bases from V and 5 bases from J, the junction contained 2 bases not matched to a gene. CDR3 length: 15 residues. This chain's CDR3 is CASSERLAGNNEQFF. In DNA, the CDR3 is TGTGCCAGCAGTGAACGACTAGCGGGAAACAATGAGCAGTTCTTC.

A word on this clonotype: A much larger clone lies a single base off, so this may be a read error. The chain uses TRBV28 and TRBJ1-5; the match to TRBD1 covers 8 bases. Germline assignment: CDR1 MDHEN and CDR2 SYDVKM. The CDR3 has 13 residues. CDR3 nucleotide sequence: TGTGCCAGCCTCGGACAGGGCAATCACCCCCAGCATTTT. Protein product: CASLGQGNHPQHF.

This clonotype was counted at least ten times. The V gene is TRBV28, the J gene TRBJ2-5, with D possibly matching TRBD1 (5 bases). The CDR3 loop spans 13 amino acids. V was shortened by 7 bases and J by 5 bases, with 14 bases between the two germline ends. The germline V gene has CDR1 MDHEN and CDR2 SYDVKM. The CDR3 region has the DNA TGTGCCAGCACCCTCGACAGTCTTGAGACCCAGTACTTC. Encoded protein: CASTLDSLETQYF.

This clonotype was recorded many times. The genes are TRBV19 and TRBJ2-2, with D uncertain. Trimming stripped 10 bases from V and 0 bases from J, with 12 bases between. Germline CDR1 LNHDA, CDR2 SQIVND (reference sequence). This CDR3 spans 14 amino acids. The CDR3 reads CATRGFANTGELFF. For the CDR3, the DNA is TGTGCCACCCGAGGCTTCGCGAACACCGGGGAGCTGTTTTTT.

J is TRBJ1-5 and V is TRBV28, with 8 bases lining up with TRBD1. CDR3 length equals 15 residues. With V trimmed by 7 bases and J by 0 bases, 5 bases remained unmatched. The V gene's germline CDR1 is MDHEN and CDR2 SYDVKM. CDR3 amino acids: CASNWDRHSNQPQHF. DNA of the CDR3: TGTGCCAGCAATTGGGACAGGCATAGCAATCAGCCCCAGCATTTT.

In the case of this clonotype: The junction departs from germline at one end; a sequencing error may be responsible. The V gene is TRBV15, the J gene TRBJ1-4, with D possibly TRBD1 on 5 matching bases. There are 19 residues in the CDR3. Per the germline V gene, CDR1 is LNHNV and CDR2 is YYDKDF (reference sequence). The CDR3 DNA reads TGTGCCACCAGCAGAGATGGGGGGACCCGGGCAAGTGGTAATGAAAAACCGTTTTTT. It is translated as CATSRDGGTRASGNEKPFF. The whole variable domain, filled in from reference TRBV15 and TRBJ1-4, reads DAMVIQNPRYQVTQFGKPVTLSCSQTLNHNVMYWYQQKSSQAPKLLFHYYDKDFNNEADTPDNFQSRRPNTSFCFLDIRSPGLGDTAMYLCATSRDGGTRASGNEKPFFGSGTQLSVL.

In its sample, this clonotype was seen many times. This sequence joins TRBV7-9 and TRBJ2-1; D is unclear. Germline lookup yields CDR1 SEHNR and CDR2 FQNEAQ (reference sequence). Trimming removed 3 bases at V and 8 bases at J, with 8 bases between. The CDR3 covers 12 residues. CDR3 DNA: TGTGCCAGCAGCTTTTTGTTCTATGAGCAGTTCTTC. The encoded protein is CASSFLFYEQFF.

The table lists this clonotype with many counts. The rearrangement uses TRBV20-1 and TRBJ2-7; 10 bases match TRBD2. Germline CDR1 is DFQATT and CDR2 is SNEGSKA (reference sequence). The CDR3 contains 14 residues. The J segment lost 3 bases and the V segment lost 3 bases, leaving 5 bases of the junction unmatched. The CDR3 DNA sequence: TGCAGTGCTAGGGAGCTAGCGGGAGACTACGAGCAGTACTTC. Amino acids: CSARELAGDYEQYF.

This clonotype was counted only a few times. The genes are TRBV5-1 and TRBJ2-5; no definite D call. Trimming left V 2 bases short and J 0 bases short, with 5 bases between. In germline, CDR1 is SGHRS, CDR2 YFSETQ. CDR3 length equals 13 residues. CDR3 DNA: TGCGCCAGCAGCTTCCGACACCAAGAGACCCAGTACTTC. It yields the protein CASSFRHQETQYF.

This clonotype showed up many times. The J gene is TRBJ2-3, the V gene TRBV20-1, with D unresolved. In germline, CDR1 is DFQATT, CDR2 SNEGSKA (reference sequence). The length of the CDR3 is 14 residues. The V end lost 6 bases, the J end lost 6 bases, and 19 bases lay between the germline ends. This CDR3 reads CSAVGRRIRDTQYF. The CDR3 region has the DNA TGCAGTGCGGTTGGACGTAGGATTAGGGATACGCAGTATTTT.

This clonotype appeared a few times. The chain has TRBV18 and TRBJ2-7; 7 nucleotides align to TRBD1. V gave up 2 bases and J gave up 1 base; unmatched junction bases: 5. The CDR3 runs 15 residues. The germline V gene encodes CDR1 KGHSH and CDR2 LQKENI. The CDR3: CASSPKTGNSYEQYF. In DNA form, the CDR3 reads TGTGCCAGCTCACCAAAGACAGGGAATTCCTACGAGCAGTACTTC.

In this sample, this clonotype turned up many times. The chain combines TRBV7-6 with TRBJ2-7, with 11 bases fitting TRBD2. The CDR3 runs 17 residues. The ends lost 1 base at V and 2 bases at J; junction bases unmatched: 7. Looked up from germline, CDR1 is SGHVS and CDR2 is FNYEAQ. This chain's CDR3 is CASSLEPSGGSTYEQYF. In DNA, the CDR3 is TGTGCCAGCAGCTTAGAGCCTAGCGGGGGGTCCACCTACGAGCAGTACTTC.

The V call is TRBV30, the J call TRBJ2-7, with unresolved D. CDR1 GTSNPN and CDR2 SVGIG come from the germline V gene (reference sequence). The CDR3 loop spans 12 amino acids. V was pared by 4 bases and J by 6 bases, with 13 bases between. The CDR3 sequence: CAWIVNVREQYF. CDR3 in DNA: TGTGCCTGGATTGTTAATGTCCGCGAGCAGTACTTC.

This clonotype was seen at least ten times. The V call is TRBV20-1, the J call TRBJ2-5, with D perhaps TRBD2 (7 bases). CDR3 length: 15 amino acids. The germline V gene has CDR1 DFQATT and CDR2 SNEGSKA (reference sequence). Trimming stripped 6 bases from V and 5 bases from J, with 22 bases between. The CDR3 region is CSARRGGGLGETQYF. The CDR3 DNA follows: TGCAGTGCCCGGAGGGGGGGGGGCCTCGGTGAGACCCAGTACTTC.

The V call is TRBV28, the J call TRBJ2-1; D is uncertain. CDR1 is MDHEN, CDR2 SYDVKM, per germline. The CDR3 is made up of 15 amino acids. V was shortened by 3 bases and J by 9 bases, with 18 bases between the two germline ends. CDR3 sequence reads: CASSLGSLGWGEQFF. CDR3 nucleotide sequence: TGTGCCAGCAGTTTGGGTTCTCTGGGGTGGGGTGAGCAGTTCTTC.

CDR3 loop: CSARDHRQGSSYEQYF. The DNA for the CDR3 is TGCAGTGCTAGAGATCACCGACAGGGGAGCTCCTACGAGCAGTACTTC. The J gene is TRBJ2-7, the V gene TRBV20-1; TRBD1 agrees at 8 bases. Per the germline V gene, CDR1 is DFQATT and CDR2 is SNEGSKA (reference sequence). Unmatched junction bases numbered 7, after V lost 0 bases and J lost 0 bases. The CDR3 sequence is 16 residues long.

This chain connects TRBV19 to TRBJ2-2, with D perhaps TRBD2 (6 bases). Germline lookup yields CDR1 LNHDA and CDR2 SQIVND (reference sequence). V was pared by 4 bases and J by 0 bases, with 9 bases between. This CDR3 spans 15 amino acids. CDR3 nucleotide sequence: TGTGCCAGTAGTACGGGGGACTCGAACACCGGGGAGCTGTTTTTT. The encoded protein is CASSTGDSNTGELFF. Together with reference TRBV19 and TRBJ2-2, the CDR3 gives the full variable domain: DGGITQSPKYLFRKEGQNVTLSCEQNLNHDAMYWYRQDPGQGLRLIYYSQIVNDFQKGDIAEGYSVSREKKESFPLTVTSAQKNPTAFYLCASSTGDSNTGELFFGEGSRLTVL.

This clonotype was seen many times. The chain couples TRBV11-2 to TRBJ2-1; the match to TRBD2 covers 10 bases. Germline CDR1 SGHAT, CDR2 FQNNGV. The ends lost 1 base at V and 7 bases at J; junction bases unmatched: 10. This CDR3 is built from 17 residues. Here the CDR3 DNA reads TGTGCCAGCAGCTTAGTGCTAGCGGGGGCGAGGGGGAATGAGCAGTTCTTC. The encoded protein is CASSLVLAGARGNEQFF.

In the case of this clonotype: A much larger clone differs by one base, so this may be a read error. The genes are TRBV6-1 and TRBJ1-5; TRBD1 might be the D (6 bases). V was shortened by 2 bases and J by 2 bases, with 13 bases between the two germline ends. Germline lookup yields CDR1 MNHNS and CDR2 SASEGT. The CDR3 runs to 16 residues. CDR3 region: CASSEIGGRGNQPQHF. CDR3 bases: TGTGCCAGCAGTGAAATTGGGGGGCGGGGCAATCAGCCCCAGCATTTT.

This chain connects TRBV7-9 to TRBJ1-4; tentative D call: TRBD1 (6 bases). With 4 bases removed from V and 0 bases from J, the gap between germline ends came to 12 bases. CDR1 and CDR2 (germline): SEHNR, FQNEAQ (reference sequence). CDR3 size: 16 residues. The CDR3 here is CASSSERGPTNEKLFF. The CDR3 DNA follows: TGTGCCAGCAGCTCAGAACGGGGGCCAACTAATGAAAAACTGTTTTTT.

J is TRBJ2-3 and V is TRBV6-4; 11 bases are a match to TRBD2. This CDR3 is 17 amino acids long. V lost 5 bases and J lost 1; bases outside the gene matches: 8. Germline CDR1 MRHNA, CDR2 SNTAGT. The CDR3 here is CASSRLAGGFGTDTQYF. The CDR3 DNA sequence: TGTGCCAGCAGTCGGCTAGCGGGGGGCTTCGGCACAGATACGCAGTATTTT.

The rearrangement uses TRBV18 and TRBJ1-1; possibly TRBD1 for D (6 bases). The germline gives CDR1 KGHSH, CDR2 LQKENI. The V end lost 0 bases, the J end lost 2 bases, and 13 bases lay between the germline ends. This CDR3 region has 16 residues. CDR3 region: CASSPPGRGLNTEAFF. The CDR3 nucleotides are TGTGCCAGCTCACCACCGGGCAGGGGACTTAACACTGAAGCTTTCTTT.